Detailed here is one T cell receptor beta chain. As yet, its antigen is unknown. The data originate from a study of CXCR3-negative and CXCR3-positive naive CD8 T cells. Study-level points and caveats: Naive cells with CXCR3 showed TRB CDR3s that were more hydrophobic than those in CXCR3-negative naive cells.

Germline V gene lookup returns CDR1 SGHTA and CDR2 FQGTGA. The CDR3 runs to 16 residues. The study made its TRB cDNA libraries by 5' RACE, adding UMI labels. TCRdb re-called the 5' RACE reads; one entry per CDR3 protein, DNA not given. This sample's table reports about 150,000 distinct CDR3 sequences. V is TRBV7-3 and J is TRBJ2-6. Sequencing was performed on naive CXCR3+ CD8+ T cells from blood. Indicated subset: CD45RO-CCR7+CD27+CD95- naive CD8+ T cells expressing CXCR3 (TNR3+). The receptor was isolated from a human donor in good health. Some clones in this sample may be carry-over from other donors' samples. CDR3 sequence reads: CASSLTSLSGANVLTF.